What follows are 27 T cell receptor beta chains derived from one specimen sequenced in a study of blood T cell repertoires in COVID-19. Libraries were prepared by immunoSEQ multiplex PCR; TCRdb keeps only in-frame clonotypes and omits some of them. The data show roughly 170,000 clones, with 88% seen just once and about a quarter held by the top ten. Sequenced: peripheral blood. These receptors were obtained from a man aged 60-69 years with acute or convalescent COVID-19.

CDR3 nucleotide sequence: TGTGCCAGTAGTATAGGGGACAGGGGATATGGCTACACCTTC. Translation gives CASSIGDRGYGYTF. The chain couples TRBV19 to TRBJ1-2; the match to TRBD1 covers 10 bases. V trimming: 1 base; J trimming: 5 bases; junction bases outside the gene matches: 1. Germline CDR1 is LNHDA and CDR2 is SQIVND (reference sequence). The CDR3 covers 14 residues.

J is TRBJ1-1 and V is TRBV30; TRBD1 is a possible D gene (5 bases). V shed 2 bases and J shed 5 bases, with 12 bases lying between them. The CDR3 is made up of 13 amino acids. CDR1 GTSNPN and CDR2 SVGIG come from the germline V gene (reference sequence). The CDR3 sequence is CAWSWGLGTEAFF. Written as DNA, the CDR3 is TGTGCCTGGAGTTGGGGCTTGGGGACTGAAGCTTTCTTT.

The V and J genes are TRBV19 and TRBJ1-5; TRBD1 might be the D (6 bases). This CDR3 contains 15 residues. V dropped 5 bases and J dropped 4 bases, with 15 bases sitting between them. Germline lookup yields CDR1 LNHDA and CDR2 SQIVND (reference sequence). CDR3 bases: TGTGCCAGTAGTCTACGACAGGCGATTAATCAGCCCCAGCATTTT. It translates to CASSLRQAINQPQHF.

The chain carries TRBV5-1 and TRBJ1-1; 7 bases align to TRBD1. The germline V gene encodes CDR1 SGHRS and CDR2 YFSETQ. CDR3 size: 15 residues. With V trimmed by 0 bases and J by 1 base, 3 bases remained unmatched. The CDR3 loop reads CASSLVDRPNTEAFF. CDR3 coding DNA: TGCGCCAGCAGCTTGGTGGACAGGCCGAACACTGAAGCTTTCTTT.

V and J are TRBV2 and TRBJ2-1, with 11 bases fitting TRBD2. V trimming: 6 bases; J trimming: 8 bases; junction bases outside the gene matches: 6. The CDR3 has 14 amino acids. The V gene's germline CDR1 is SNHLY and CDR2 FYNNEI. The CDR3, as DNA: TGTGCCAGCAGCCGACTAGCGGGGAGGGATGAGCAGTTCTTC. It codes for CASSRLAGRDEQFF.

CDR3 loop: CASSIDDRTNYGYTF. The CDR3, as DNA: TGTGCCAGTAGTATAGATGACAGAACTAACTATGGCTACACCTTC. The J gene is TRBJ1-2, the V gene TRBV19; D perhaps matches TRBD1 (5 bases). Germline CDR1 and CDR2: LNHDA and SQIVND (reference sequence). The CDR3 length is 15 residues. The V gene lost 0 bases and the J gene lost 0 bases, with 8 bases spanning the gap.

For this clone: Other DNA sequences from this sample encode an identical CDR3 as well. The chain recombines TRBV7-8 with TRBJ2-1; TRBD2 matches 12 bases. V was pared by 8 bases and J by 2 bases, with 10 bases of the junction left unmatched. Looked up from germline, CDR1 is SGHVS and CDR2 is FQNEAQ. This CDR3 has 17 amino acids. The CDR3 here is CASSRRLAGGPYNEQFF. The CDR3 bases are TGTGCCAGCTCCCGGCGGCTAGCGGGAGGGCCCTACAATGAGCAGTTCTTC.

The chain uses TRBV9 and TRBJ2-2; TRBD1 aligns across 7 bases. The germline V gene has CDR1 SGDLS and CDR2 YYNGEE. The CDR3 is made up of 16 amino acids. Trimming at V came to 0 bases and at J to 7 bases, leaving 9 bases not matched to a gene. The CDR3 sequence is CASSVEQGLQGGELFF. The CDR3 DNA is TGTGCCAGCAGCGTAGAACAGGGGCTGCAGGGCGGGGAGCTGTTTTTT. Based on the CDR3 plus reference TRBV9 and TRBJ2-2, the full variable domain is DSGVTQTPKHLITATGQRVTLRCSPRSGDLSVYWYQQSLDQGLQFLIQYYNGEERAKGNILERFSAQQFPDLHSELNLSSLELGDSALYFCASSVEQGLQGGELFFGEGSRLTVL.

This chain joins TRBV6-1 and TRBJ1-2; D is undetermined. This CDR3 comprises 12 residues. Looked up from germline, CDR1 is MNHNS and CDR2 is SASEGT. V was trimmed by 1 base and J by 5 bases, leaving 5 bases between them. The CDR3 nucleotides read TGTGCCAGCAGTGAAGGAGGTTATGGCTACACCTTC. Amino acids: CASSEGGYGYTF.

This chain links TRBV12-3 or TRBV12-4 with TRBJ2-7, with D unclear. There are 12 residues in the CDR3. Trimming removed 3 bases from V and 3 bases from J, with 6 bases in between. The CDR3 DNA sequence: TGTGCCAGCAGTTTGGGCTTCTACGAGCAGTACGTC. This gives the protein CASSLGFYEQYV.

The CDR3 DNA follows: TGTGCCAGCAGCCGACTAGCGGGGGACTCCTACAATGAGCAGTTCTTC. Residues: CASSRLAGDSYNEQFF. The V and J genes are TRBV3-1 (or the pseudogene TRBV3-2) and TRBJ2-1, with 12 bases lining up with TRBD2. Germline CDR1 and CDR2: LGHDT and YNNKEL (reference sequence). CDR3 length equals 16 residues. The J segment lost 0 bases and the V segment lost 4 bases, leaving 1 base of the junction unmatched.

This chain links TRBV28 with TRBJ2-7; 11 bases are a match to TRBD2. V was pared by 8 bases and J by 0 bases, with 3 bases of the junction left unmatched. The germline CDR1 and CDR2 sequences are MDHEN and SYDVKM. The CDR3 extends over 14 amino acids. CDR3 in amino acids: CASQLAGDSYEQYF. The DNA for the CDR3 is TGTGCCAGCCAACTAGCGGGAGACTCCTACGAGCAGTACTTC.

The V call is TRBV7-2, the J call TRBJ1-5, with D possibly TRBD1 on 6 matching bases. The CDR3 spans 15 residues. Trimming cost V 5 bases and J 0 bases, with 11 bases left between them. In germline, CDR1 is SGHTA, CDR2 FQGNSA. In DNA form, the CDR3 reads TGTGCCAGCAGCCTCGGGACAAATAGCAATCAGCCCCAGCATTTT. It encodes CASSLGTNSNQPQHF.

Notes on this clone: Different DNA sequences within this sample yield the same CDR3. The chain links TRBV5-1 to TRBJ1-1; TRBD1 matches 8 bases. Germline values: CDR1 SGHRS, CDR2 YFSETQ. The CDR3 has 14 amino acids. The J segment lost 0 bases and the V segment lost 3 bases, leaving 1 base of the junction unmatched. CDR3 loop: CASSSTGVNTEAFF. Here the CDR3 DNA reads TGCGCCAGCAGCTCGACAGGGGTGAACACTGAAGCTTTCTTT.

The sample holds a few counts of this clone. The CDR3 spells CASKPFTTYRSGNTIYF. The CDR3 DNA is TGTGCCAGCAAGCCCTTTACGACTTACCGCTCTGGAAACACCATATATTTT. The V gene is TRBV19, the J gene TRBJ1-3; D gene uncertain. Trimming pared 9 bases from V and 0 bases from J, leaving 21 bases between. The length of the CDR3 is 17 residues. Germline CDR1 is LNHDA and CDR2 is SQIVND (reference sequence).

This chain links TRBV5-1 with TRBJ1-2; 9 nucleotides match TRBD1. The germline CDR1 and CDR2 sequences are SGHRS and YFSETQ. J gave up 1 base and V 0 bases, and 4 bases lay outside the gene matches. The CDR3 extends over 16 amino acids. This CDR3 is CASSLAPTGGNYGYTF. The CDR3, as DNA: TGCGCCAGCAGCTTGGCCCCGACAGGGGGTAACTATGGCTACACCTTC.

This chain uses TRBV9 with TRBJ1-1; D is perhaps TRBD1 (6 bases). Germline V gives CDR1 SGDLS, CDR2 YYNGEE. The V gene lost 2 bases and the J gene lost 2 bases, with 13 bases spanning the gap. CDR3 length equals 15 residues. CDR3 in amino acids: CASSVISDSNTEAFF. CDR3 sequence (DNA): TGTGCCAGCAGCGTGATATCGGACAGTAACACTGAAGCTTTCTTT.

The chain employs TRBV6-1 and TRBJ1-2; D gene ambiguous. There are 13 residues in the CDR3. Per germline, CDR1 MNHNS and CDR2 SASEGT. V was shortened by 3 bases and J by 4 bases, with 9 bases between the two germline ends. CDR3 nucleotides: TGTGCCAGCAGTGAGGAGATTACCTATGGCTACACCTTC. Translated, it gives CASSEEITYGYTF.

V and J are TRBV11-3 and TRBJ2-7; TRBD1 matches at 8 bases. This CDR3 has 13 amino acids. Germline V gene sequence: CDR1 SGHNT, CDR2 YENEEA. V was clipped by 7 bases and J by 6 bases; unmatched bases: 8. The CDR3 sequence is CASKGQGAGEQYF. For the CDR3, the DNA is TGTGCCAGCAAAGGGCAGGGGGCGGGCGAGCAGTACTTC.

The V call is TRBV27, the J call TRBJ2-5; 10 bases map to TRBD1. The germline V gene has CDR1 MNHEY and CDR2 SMNVEV (reference sequence). V trimming: 6 bases; J trimming: 5 bases; junction bases outside the gene matches: 3. The length of the CDR3 is 13 residues. Here the CDR3 reads CASSTDRGETQYF. For the CDR3, the DNA is TGTGCCAGCAGCACGGACAGGGGGGAGACCCAGTACTTC.

The chain combines TRBV10-2 with TRBJ1-1, with TRBD1 matching 8 bases. V lost 6 bases to trimming and J lost 5 bases; unmatched junction nucleotides: 8. This CDR3 comprises 14 residues. From germline, CDR1 is WSHSY and CDR2 SAAADI. Here the CDR3 reads CASRFSGGGTEAFF. CDR3 nucleotide sequence: TGCGCCAGCAGGTTTTCAGGGGGCGGGACTGAAGCTTTCTTT.

The CDR3 here is CASSSGQGSIGYTF. As DNA, the CDR3 is TGCGCCAGCAGCTCCGGACAGGGGAGTATCGGCTACACCTTC. This sequence joins TRBV5-1 and TRBJ1-2, with 9 nucleotides matching TRBD1. CDR1 is SGHRS, CDR2 YFSETQ, per germline. J gave up 8 bases and V 3 bases, and 8 bases lay outside the gene matches. The CDR3 sequence is 14 residues long.

CDR3 amino acids: CASSNWTGSYGYTF. For the CDR3, the DNA is TGTGCCAGCAGTAATTGGACAGGGAGCTATGGCTACACCTTC. The chain has TRBV6-5 and TRBJ1-2, with 8 bases matching TRBD1. The CDR3 extends over 14 amino acids. Germline CDR1 MNHEY, CDR2 SVGAGI. V gave up 5 bases and J gave up 4 bases; unmatched junction bases: 6.

The chain combines TRBV4-2 with TRBJ2-3; 8 bases line up with TRBD2. The trim removed 1 base at V and 3 bases at J, leaving 15 bases unmatched. From germline, CDR1 is LGHNA and CDR2 YNFKEQ. The length of the CDR3 is 19 residues. The CDR3 spells CASSQGTRPREGSTDTQYF. The DNA for the CDR3 is TGTGCCAGCAGCCAAGGAACCCGTCCCCGGGAGGGCAGTACAGATACGCAGTATTTT.

V and J are TRBV5-6 and TRBJ1-1; D is ambiguous. The CDR3 loop spans 14 amino acids. Trimming stripped 2 bases from V and 8 bases from J, with 16 bases between. The V gene's germline CDR1 is SGHDT and CDR2 YYEEEE. CDR3 protein: CASSFRSFSGEAFF. The CDR3 nucleotides are TGTGCCAGCAGCTTTAGGTCGTTCTCGGGGGAAGCTTTCTTT.

The genes are TRBV11-2 and TRBJ2-2; maybe TRBD2 (5 bases). Germline V gene sequence: CDR1 SGHAT, CDR2 FQNNGV. The CDR3 runs 14 residues. V was pared by 3 bases and J by 5 bases, with 10 bases between. CDR3 in DNA: TGTGCCAGCAGCTTGGGGAGAAATACCGGGGAGCTGTTTTTT. This codes for CASSLGRNTGELFF.

The chain couples TRBV30 to TRBJ1-1, with D tentatively TRBD1 (5 bases). This CDR3 region has 12 residues. Germline CDR1 and CDR2: GTSNPN and SVGIG (reference sequence). V dropped 0 bases and J dropped 10 bases, with 12 bases sitting between them. The CDR3 bases are TGTGCCTGGAGTGTACCTCTCGGGGGAGCTTTCTTT. Its translation: CAWSVPLGGAFF.